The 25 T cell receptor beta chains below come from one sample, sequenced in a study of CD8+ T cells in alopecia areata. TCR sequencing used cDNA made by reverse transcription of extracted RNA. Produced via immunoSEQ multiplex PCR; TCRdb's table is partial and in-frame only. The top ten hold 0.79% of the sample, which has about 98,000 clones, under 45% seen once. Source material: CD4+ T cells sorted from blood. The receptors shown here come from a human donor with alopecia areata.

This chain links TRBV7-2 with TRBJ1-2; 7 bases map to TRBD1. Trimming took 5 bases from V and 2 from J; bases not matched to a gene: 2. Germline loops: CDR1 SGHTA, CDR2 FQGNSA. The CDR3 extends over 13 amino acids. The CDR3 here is CASSPTGNYGYTF. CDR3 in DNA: TGTGCCAGCAGCCCGACAGGGAACTATGGCTACACCTTC.

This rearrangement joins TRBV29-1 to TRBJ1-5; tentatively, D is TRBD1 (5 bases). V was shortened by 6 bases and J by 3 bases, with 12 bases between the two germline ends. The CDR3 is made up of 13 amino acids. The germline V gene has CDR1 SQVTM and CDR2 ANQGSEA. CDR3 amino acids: CSVAPGVNQPQHF. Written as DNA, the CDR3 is TGCAGCGTCGCCCCGGGGGTCAATCAGCCCCAGCATTTT.

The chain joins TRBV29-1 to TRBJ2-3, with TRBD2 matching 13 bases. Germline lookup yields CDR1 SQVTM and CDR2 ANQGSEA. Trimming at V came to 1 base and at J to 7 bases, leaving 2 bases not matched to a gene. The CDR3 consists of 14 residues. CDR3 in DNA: TGCAGCGTTGAAGGACTAGCGGGGGGATATACGCAGTATTTT. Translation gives CSVEGLAGGYTQYF.

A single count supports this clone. The CDR3 DNA is TGTGCCTGGAGTCCACAGGGTTATCAGCCCCAGCATTTT. It yields the protein CAWSPQGYQPQHF. The chain uses TRBV30 and TRBJ1-5; a weak D match, TRBD1 (6 bases). The CDR3 is 13 amino acids. Trimming shortened V by 2 bases and J by 5 bases, and 10 bases separated the two germline ends. Germline V gene lookup returns CDR1 GTSNPN and CDR2 SVGIG (reference sequence).

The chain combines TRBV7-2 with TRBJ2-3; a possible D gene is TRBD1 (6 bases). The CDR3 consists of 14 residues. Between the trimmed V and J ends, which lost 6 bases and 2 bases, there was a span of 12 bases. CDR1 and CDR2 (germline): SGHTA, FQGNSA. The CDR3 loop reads CASSWTAYTDTQYF. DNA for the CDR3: TGTGCCAGCAGTTGGACAGCTTACACAGATACGCAGTATTTT. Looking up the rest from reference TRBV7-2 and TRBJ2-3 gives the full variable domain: GAGVSQSPSNKVTEKGKDVELRCDPISGHTALYWYRQSLGQGLEFLIYFQGNSAPDKSGLPSDRFSAERTGGSVSTLTIQRTQQEDSAVYLCASSWTAYTDTQYFGPGTRLTVL.

The chain's CDR3 is CASSGQEVTDTQYF. In DNA form, the CDR3 reads TGTGCCAGCAGTGGCCAGGAGGTCACAGATACGCAGTATTTT. This chain uses TRBV25-1 with TRBJ2-3, with D possibly matching TRBD2 (5 bases). CDR3 size: 14 residues. The germline V gene encodes CDR1 MGHDK and CDR2 SYGVNS. Trimming pared 4 bases from V and 2 bases from J, leaving 10 bases between.

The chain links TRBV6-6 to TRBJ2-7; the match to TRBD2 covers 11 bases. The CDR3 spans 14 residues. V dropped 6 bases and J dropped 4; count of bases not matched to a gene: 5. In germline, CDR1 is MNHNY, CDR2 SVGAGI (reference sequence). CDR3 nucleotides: TGTGCCAGCAGGCAAACTAGCGGGAGTTACGAGCAGTACTTC. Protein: CASRQTSGSYEQYF.

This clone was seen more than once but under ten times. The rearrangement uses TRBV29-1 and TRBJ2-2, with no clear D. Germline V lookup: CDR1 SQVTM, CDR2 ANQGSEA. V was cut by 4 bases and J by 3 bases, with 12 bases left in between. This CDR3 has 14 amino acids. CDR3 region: CSVVVLQDTGELFF. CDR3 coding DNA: TGCAGCGTTGTAGTGCTCCAGGACACCGGGGAGCTGTTTTTT.

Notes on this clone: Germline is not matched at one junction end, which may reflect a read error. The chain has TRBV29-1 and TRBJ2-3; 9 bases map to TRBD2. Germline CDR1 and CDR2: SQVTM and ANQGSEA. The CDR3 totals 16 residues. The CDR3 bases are TGCAGCGCTGAAGCGGTAGCGGGAGTGAGAGGAAGGACGCAGTATTTT. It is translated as CSAEAVAGVRGRTQYF.

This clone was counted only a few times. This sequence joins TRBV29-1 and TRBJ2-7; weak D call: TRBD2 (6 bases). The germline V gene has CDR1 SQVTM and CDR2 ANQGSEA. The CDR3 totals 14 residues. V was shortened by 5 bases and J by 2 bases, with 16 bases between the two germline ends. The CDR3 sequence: CSVFLPPGAYEQYF. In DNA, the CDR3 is TGCAGCGTTTTTCTACCGCCGGGGGCCTACGAGCAGTACTTC.

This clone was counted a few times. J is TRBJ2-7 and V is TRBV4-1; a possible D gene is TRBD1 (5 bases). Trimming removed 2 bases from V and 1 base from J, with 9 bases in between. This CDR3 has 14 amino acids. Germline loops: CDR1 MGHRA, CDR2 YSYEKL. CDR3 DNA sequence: TGCGCCAGCAGCCAACGCCCAGGGTCCTACGAGCAGTACTTC. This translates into CASSQRPGSYEQYF.

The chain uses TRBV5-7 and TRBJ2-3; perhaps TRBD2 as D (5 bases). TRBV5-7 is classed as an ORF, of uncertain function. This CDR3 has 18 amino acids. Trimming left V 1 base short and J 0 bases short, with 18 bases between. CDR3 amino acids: CASSLLRGSPPSTDTQYF. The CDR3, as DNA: TGTGCCAGCAGCTTGCTCCGGGGAAGCCCCCCTAGCACAGATACGCAGTATTTT.

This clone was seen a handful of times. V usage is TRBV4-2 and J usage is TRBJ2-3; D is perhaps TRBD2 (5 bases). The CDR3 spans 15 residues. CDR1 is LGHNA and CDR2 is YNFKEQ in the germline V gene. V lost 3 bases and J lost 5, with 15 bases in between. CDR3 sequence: CASSQSVGRGDTQYF. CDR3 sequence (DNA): TGTGCCAGCAGCCAGAGTGTAGGCCGGGGAGATACGCAGTATTTT.

Here the CDR3 DNA reads TGCAGCGTTGTTGGGCGGGAGGGACAAGAGACCCAGTACTTC. It codes for CSVVGREGQETQYF. J is TRBJ2-5 and V is TRBV29-1; TRBD2 matches at 9 bases. With V trimmed by 4 bases and J by 2 bases, 5 bases remained unmatched. The CDR3 sequence is 14 residues long. Germline V CDR1 and CDR2: SQVTM, ANQGSEA.

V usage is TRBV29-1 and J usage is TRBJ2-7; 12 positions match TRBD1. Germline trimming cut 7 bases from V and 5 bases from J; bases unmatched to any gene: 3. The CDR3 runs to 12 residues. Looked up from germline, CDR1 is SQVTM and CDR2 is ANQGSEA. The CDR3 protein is CSAGQGANEQYF. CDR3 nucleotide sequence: TGCAGCGCGGGACAGGGGGCTAACGAGCAGTACTTC.

CDR3 bases: TGCAGCGTAGCATCAGGGGGCAACACTGAAGCTTTCTTT. This encodes CSVASGGNTEAFF. V is TRBV29-1 and J is TRBJ1-1; the match to TRBD1 covers 8 bases. The germline V gene encodes CDR1 SQVTM and CDR2 ANQGSEA. V was pared by 6 bases and J by 2 bases, with 5 bases of the junction left unmatched. The CDR3 totals 13 residues.

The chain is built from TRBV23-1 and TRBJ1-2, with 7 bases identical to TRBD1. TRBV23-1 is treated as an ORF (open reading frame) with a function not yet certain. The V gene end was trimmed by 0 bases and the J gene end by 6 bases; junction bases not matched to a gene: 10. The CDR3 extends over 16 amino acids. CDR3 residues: CASSQSGRGDWDGYTF. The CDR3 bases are TGCGCCAGCAGTCAATCGGGCAGGGGGGATTGGGATGGCTACACCTTC.

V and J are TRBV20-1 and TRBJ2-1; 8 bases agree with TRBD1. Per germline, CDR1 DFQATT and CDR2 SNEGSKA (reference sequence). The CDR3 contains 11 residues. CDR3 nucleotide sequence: TGCAGCGCGGACAGGGTCAATGAGCAGTTCTTC. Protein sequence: CSADRVNEQFF.

The CDR3 spells CASSLEVSEQYF. CDR3 nucleotides: TGCGCCAGCAGCTTGGAGGTCTCCGAGCAGTACTTC. V usage is TRBV5-1 and J usage is TRBJ2-7; D call uncertain. The germline CDR1 and CDR2 sequences are SGHRS and YFSETQ. The ends were cut back, 0 bases at V and 6 bases at J, with 7 bases in the middle. This CDR3 is 12 amino acids long.

The CDR3 loop is CASSEERRSTQYF. The CDR3 nucleotides are TGTGCCAGCAGTGAGGAAAGGCGGAGTACGCAGTATTTT. The chain joins TRBV2 to TRBJ2-3; D unclear. Germline CDR1 reads SNHLY; CDR2 reads FYNNEI. Trimming pared 3 bases from V and 8 bases from J, leaving 12 bases between. The CDR3 consists of 13 residues.

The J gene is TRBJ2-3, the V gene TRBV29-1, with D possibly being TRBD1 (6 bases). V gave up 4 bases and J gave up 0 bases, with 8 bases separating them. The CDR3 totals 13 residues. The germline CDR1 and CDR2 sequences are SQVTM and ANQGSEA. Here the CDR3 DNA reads TGCAGCGTTGTCGGACAGAGCACAGATACGCAGTATTTT. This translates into CSVVGQSTDTQYF.

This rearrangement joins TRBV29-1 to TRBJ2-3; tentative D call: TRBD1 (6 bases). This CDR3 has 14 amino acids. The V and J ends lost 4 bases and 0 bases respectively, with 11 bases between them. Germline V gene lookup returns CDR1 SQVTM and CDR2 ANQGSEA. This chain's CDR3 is CSVAWTASTDTQYF. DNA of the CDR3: TGCAGCGTTGCGTGGACAGCTAGCACAGATACGCAGTATTTT.

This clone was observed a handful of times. The CDR3: CASHAGGYQETQYF. The CDR3 region has the DNA TGCGCCAGCCACGCGGGGGGGTACCAAGAGACCCAGTACTTC. This rearrangement joins TRBV5-1 to TRBJ2-5, with 9 bases aligning to TRBD2. The CDR3 covers 14 residues. Germline assignment: CDR1 SGHRS and CDR2 YFSETQ. V trimming: 7 bases; J trimming: 0 bases; junction bases outside the gene matches: 4. Based on the CDR3 plus reference TRBV5-1 and TRBJ2-5, the full variable domain is KAGVTQTPRYLIKTRGQQVTLSCSPISGHRSVSWYQQTPGQGLQFLFEYFSETQRNKGNFPGRFSGRQFSNSRSEMNVSTLELGDSALYLCASHAGGYQETQYFGPGTRLLVL.

The CDR3 nucleotides read TGTGCCAGCAGTTTAGGAGGGGAGCGTTCCTACGAGCAGTACTTC. The encoded protein is CASSLGGERSYEQYF. V and J are TRBV28 and TRBJ2-7; tentatively, D is TRBD2 (6 bases). Trimming removed 2 bases from V and 1 base from J, with 12 bases in between. In germline, CDR1 is MDHEN, CDR2 SYDVKM. The CDR3 consists of 15 residues.

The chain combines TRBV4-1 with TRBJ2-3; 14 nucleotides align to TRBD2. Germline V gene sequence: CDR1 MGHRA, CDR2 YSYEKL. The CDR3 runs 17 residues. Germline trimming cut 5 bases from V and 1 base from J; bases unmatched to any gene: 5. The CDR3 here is CASSAGTSGRGTDTQYF. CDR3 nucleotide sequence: TGCGCCAGCAGCGCCGGGACTAGCGGGAGAGGCACAGATACGCAGTATTTT.